This T cell receptor beta chain was sequenced in a study of identifying expanded T cells in peripheral blood. Findings of the study overall: Technical replicates showed around 1.2 changed clones; roughly two weeks 15 to 20; four weeks 19. Clone count variance between approximately two-week samples rose with total template count.

Profiled with immunoSEQ multiplex PCR; TCRdb holds only in-frame clones, not every one. The repertoire holds approximately 130,000 clones, with 75% to 90% as singletons. With respect to this clone: Its antigen is unidentified.

Collection occurred without any documented infections or immune events in donors. The germline gives CDR1 SGHTA, CDR2 FQGNSA. Trimming shortened V by 6 bases and J by 5 bases, and 13 bases separated the two germline ends. CDR3 size: 13 residues. V gene TRBV7-2 combines with J gene TRBJ2-5, with D uncertain. Sequencing was performed on blood. This sequence was found in a person between 18 and 75 years old in good health. The CDR3 here is CASRPDAWETQYF. CDR3 sequence (DNA): TGTGCCAGCAGACCGGACGCATGGGAGACCCAGTACTTC.